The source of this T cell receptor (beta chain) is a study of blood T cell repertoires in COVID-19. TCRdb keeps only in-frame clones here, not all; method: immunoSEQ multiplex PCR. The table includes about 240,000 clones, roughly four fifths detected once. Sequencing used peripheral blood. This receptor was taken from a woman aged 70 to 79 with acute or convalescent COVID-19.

The CDR3 DNA reads as TGTGCCAGCCGAGGGGGGACAGGGGGCCCTCAGCCCCAGCATTTT. It codes for CASRGGTGGPQPQHF. The V and J genes are TRBV19 and TRBJ1-5; 12 positions match TRBD1. From germline, CDR1 is LNHDA and CDR2 SQIVND (reference sequence). The V gene end was trimmed by 9 bases and the J gene end by 6 bases; junction bases not matched to a gene: 9. The CDR3 has 15 amino acids.